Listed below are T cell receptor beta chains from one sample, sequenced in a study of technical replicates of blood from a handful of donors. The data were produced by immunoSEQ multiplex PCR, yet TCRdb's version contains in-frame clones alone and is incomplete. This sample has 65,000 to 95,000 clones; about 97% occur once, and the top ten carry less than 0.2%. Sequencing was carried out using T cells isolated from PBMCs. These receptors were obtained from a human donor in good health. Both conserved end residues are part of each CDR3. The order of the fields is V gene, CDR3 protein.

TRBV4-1 CASSQTSSGLASSEQFF
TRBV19 CASSSPLSEQYF
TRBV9 CASRPWNTEAFF
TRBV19 CASSINWASGDQETQYF
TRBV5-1 CASSSKTNMGQGVYGYTF
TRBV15 CATSRVRGLVLNEQFF
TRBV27 CASSSRDWPSYEQYF
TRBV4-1 CASSSQPGTSRGYTF
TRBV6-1 CASSLLAIVYF
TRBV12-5 CASALELTGGFSETQYF
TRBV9 CASRPDRDNEQFF
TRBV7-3 CASSLSGTSGGPGYNEQFF
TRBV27 CASSLSGTGVYEQYF
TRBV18 CASSPPFEAANYGYTF
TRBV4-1 CASSHPTGSSGTDTQYF
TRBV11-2 CASSLPGKPNTGELFF
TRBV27 CASSFSRELYNEQFF
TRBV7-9 CASSLSRAYYGYTF
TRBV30 CAWSVLRGEGGYTF
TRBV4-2 CASSQDMGLAGNSYEQYF
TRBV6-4 CASSTRSGDYNEQFF
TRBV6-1 CASRTAAGNTEAFF
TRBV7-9 CASSPGSAYEQYF
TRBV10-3 CAIRLPTRGSDYGYTF
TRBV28 CASSTRPASGNTIYF
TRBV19 CASSTRGSGELFF
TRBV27 CASSTGLALKNSNQPQHF
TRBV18 CASSPPGLQREDNEQFF
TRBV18 CASSPERIGLAFF
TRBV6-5 CASRRPGSGNTIYF
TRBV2 CASSGDNQPQHF
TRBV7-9 CASSRSGNEQYF
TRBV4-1 CASSQPTGATNEKLFF
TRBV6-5 CASSWGTNTDTQYF
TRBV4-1 CASSQGGGGLGYEQYF
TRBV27 CASSSGAQGFEQYF
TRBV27 CASSRPRTSGRGSEQFF